These 22 T cell receptor beta chains originate from one sample sequenced in a study of cytomegalovirus exposure and HLA in healthy donors. Both 60 Vbeta primers and 13 Jbeta primers went into the PCR. Here immunoSEQ multiplex PCR was the method, and the copy in TCRdb shows in-frame clones only, minus some. Altogether 99,000 or so clones are present, 65% to 80% being singletons, with the ten largest covering about 5.3%. Sequenced: PBMCs. These receptors were taken from a male donor in good health and CMV-seronegative.

The chain combines TRBV10-3 with TRBJ1-1; possibly TRBD1 for D (6 bases). Looked up from germline, CDR1 is ENHRY and CDR2 is SYGVKD. The CDR3 is 14 amino acids. Deletions cut 2 bases from V and 3 bases from J, with 10 bases between. CDR3 loop: CAISEGGRDTEAFF. Written as DNA, the CDR3 is TGTGCCATCAGTGAGGGGGGCAGGGACACTGAAGCTTTCTTT.

This chain uses TRBV4-1 with TRBJ2-3, with 8 bases matching TRBD2. CDR1 is MGHRA, CDR2 YSYEKL, per germline. CDR3 length: 17 amino acids. Trimming cost V 1 base and J 3 bases; bases outside gene matches: 9. CDR3 region: CASSQGRGSGITDTQYF. The CDR3 DNA reads TGCGCCAGCAGCCAAGGAAGGGGTAGCGGGATAACAGATACGCAGTATTTT.

The chain couples TRBV6-5 to TRBJ2-3; D is possibly TRBD2 (6 bases). Between the trimmed V and J ends, which lost 8 bases and 2 bases, there was a span of 17 bases. Germline CDR1 is MNHEY and CDR2 is SVGAGI. The CDR3 extends over 15 amino acids. CDR3 nucleotides: TGTGCCAGCGGCTACCCGGGCGGGATCACAGATACGCAGTATTTT. Encoded protein: CASGYPGGITDTQYF.

This clone was counted a single time. J is TRBJ1-5 and V is TRBV30; TRBD1 is a possible D gene (5 bases). The ends were cut back, 3 bases at V and 2 bases at J, with 8 bases in the middle. CDR3 length: 13 amino acids. The germline CDR1 and CDR2 sequences are GTSNPN and SVGIG (reference sequence). The CDR3 region is CAWSREGNQPQHF. The CDR3 DNA reads as TGTGCCTGGAGCAGGGAGGGCAATCAGCCCCAGCATTTT.

This clone was recorded once. The V gene is TRBV15, the J gene TRBJ2-7; 7 nucleotides align to TRBD1. This CDR3 comprises 14 residues. Trimming at V came to 9 bases and at J to 2 bases, leaving 10 bases not matched to a gene. CDR1 and CDR2 from the germline V gene are LNHNV and YYDKDF (reference sequence). CDR3 sequence reads: CATRATGMTYEQYF. CDR3 coding DNA: TGTGCCACTCGGGCGACAGGGATGACCTACGAGCAGTACTTC. Together with reference TRBV15 and TRBJ2-7, the CDR3 gives the full variable domain: DAMVIQNPRYQVTQFGKPVTLSCSQTLNHNVMYWYQQKSSQAPKLLFHYYDKDFNNEADTPDNFQSRRPNTSFCFLDIRSPGLGDTAMYLCATRATGMTYEQYFGPGTRLTVT.

This chain connects TRBV18 to TRBJ2-3, with D maybe TRBD1 (5 bases). The CDR3 loop spans 15 amino acids. Germline loops: CDR1 KGHSH, CDR2 LQKENI. With 5 bases removed from V and 7 bases from J, the gap between germline ends came to 19 bases. CDR3 DNA sequence: TGTGCCAGCTCATTCCTCGGGCAGGGTATTAATACGCAGTATTTT. As protein: CASSFLGQGINTQYF.

This sequence joins TRBV6-6 and TRBJ2-5; 8 bases match TRBD1. Trimming at V came to 2 bases and at J to 2 bases, leaving 4 bases not matched to a gene. Germline V gene sequence: CDR1 MNHNY, CDR2 SVGAGI (reference sequence). There are 15 residues in the CDR3. The DNA of the CDR3 is TGTGCCAGCAGTTACCCCGGACAGGGACAAGAGACCCAGTACTTC. Amino acid sequence: CASSYPGQGQETQYF.

In nucleotides, the CDR3 is TGTGCCAGCAGCTTAGGGTCAGGCTATGGCTACACCTTC. Amino acids: CASSLGSGYGYTF. The chain employs TRBV7-2 and TRBJ1-2, with D hard to call. Deletions cut 1 base from V and 4 bases from J, with 7 bases between. This CDR3 has 13 amino acids. Germline-derived CDR1 and CDR2 are SGHTA and FQGNSA.

This clone was observed a few times. The chain combines TRBV2 with TRBJ2-7; tentatively, D is TRBD1 (6 bases). The CDR3 length is 14 residues. Trimming shortened V by 4 bases and J by 3 bases, and 13 bases separated the two germline ends. Germline V CDR1 and CDR2: SNHLY, FYNNEI. The CDR3 protein is CASSGPDSHYEQYF. The DNA of the CDR3 is TGTGCCAGCAGTGGTCCGGACAGCCACTACGAGCAGTACTTC.

The rearrangement joins TRBV5-4 to TRBJ2-4; 10 bases are shared with TRBD1. The V gene end was trimmed by 0 bases and the J gene end by 7 bases; junction bases not matched to a gene: 7. This CDR3 is built from 16 residues. Germline V gives CDR1 SGHNT, CDR2 YYREEE (reference sequence). The DNA for the CDR3 is TGTGCCAGCAGCTTGGAGGGACAGGGGTTAGGGAACATTCAGTACTTC. As protein: CASSLEGQGLGNIQYF.

The rearrangement links TRBV7-9 to TRBJ1-2, with a weak D call TRBD1 (5 bases). V lost 4 bases and J 4 bases, leaving 19 bases between the germline ends. CDR3 size: 16 residues. Per the germline V gene, CDR1 is SEHNR and CDR2 is FQNEAQ (reference sequence). CDR3: CASSSKWGDEGYGYTF. In nucleotides, the CDR3 is TGTGCCAGCAGCTCAAAATGGGGGGACGAAGGCTATGGCTACACCTTC.

The CDR3 here is CASSLVQGVEQYF. The CDR3, as DNA: TGTGCCAGCAGCTTGGTACAAGGAGTGGAGCAGTACTTC. V is TRBV5-7 and J is TRBJ2-7, with D hard to call. TRBV5-7 is given ORF status, its function remaining uncertain. Trimming cost V 0 bases and J 7 bases, with 11 bases left between them. CDR3 length equals 13 residues.

The rearrangement joins TRBV11-2 to TRBJ1-1, with TRBD1 matching 9 bases. The CDR3 has 15 residues. J was trimmed by 2 bases and V by 3 bases; bases with no gene match: 4. Germline V gene lookup returns CDR1 SGHAT and CDR2 FQNNGV. The CDR3: CASSLATGGNTEAFF. The CDR3 coding sequence is TGTGCCAGCAGCTTGGCGACAGGGGGTAACACTGAAGCTTTCTTT.

The chain recombines TRBV7-9 with TRBJ2-1, with TRBD1 identical over 11 bases. Germline trimming cut 7 bases from V and 7 bases from J; bases unmatched to any gene: 12. The CDR3 has 16 amino acids. CDR1 is SEHNR, CDR2 FQNEAQ, per germline (reference sequence). CDR3 amino acids: CASTRRTGGVQNEQFF. The DNA of the CDR3 is TGTGCCAGCACTCGTCGGACAGGGGGCGTTCAGAATGAGCAGTTCTTC.

This clone was counted a few times. The CDR3 sequence: CASSPQGKAEAFF. The CDR3 DNA reads as TGTGCCAGCAGCCCACAGGGTAAAGCTGAAGCTTTCTTT. The chain is built from TRBV11-2 and TRBJ1-1, with D maybe TRBD1 (6 bases). Trimming took off 5 bases at V and 6 bases at J, with 13 bases between the two ends. The V gene's germline CDR1 is SGHAT and CDR2 FQNNGV. The CDR3 is 13 residues long.

The chain employs TRBV7-9 and TRBJ2-5; D perhaps matches TRBD2 (5 bases). CDR3 length equals 12 residues. V dropped 5 bases and J dropped 7 bases, with 11 bases sitting between them. CDR1 and CDR2 from the germline V gene are SEHNR and FQNEAQ (reference sequence). DNA for the CDR3: TGTGCCAGCAGCCGGGATCGGGGGACCCAGTACTTC. Its protein product is CASSRDRGTQYF. Supplemented by reference TRBV7-9 and TRBJ2-5, the full variable domain reads DTGVSQNPRHKITKRGQNVTFRCDPISEHNRLYWYRQTLGQGPEFLTYFQNEAQLEKSRLLSDRFSAERPKGSFSTLEIQRTEQGDSAMYLCASSRDRGTQYFGPGTRLLVL.

The chain combines TRBV7-8 with TRBJ1-6; a possible D gene is TRBD1 (5 bases). Trimming pared 4 bases from V and 7 bases from J, leaving 11 bases between. The CDR3 has 14 residues. Germline V CDR1 and CDR2: SGHVS, FQNEAQ. CDR3 region: CASSSREGNSPLHF. The CDR3, as DNA: TGTGCCAGCAGCTCCAGGGAAGGGAATTCACCCCTCCACTTT. Full variable domain (missing parts from reference TRBV7-8 and TRBJ1-6): GAGVSQSPRYKVAKRGQDVALRCDPISGHVSLFWYQQALGQGPEFLTYFQNEAQLDKSGLPSDRFFAERPEGSVSTLKIQRTQQEDSAVYLCASSSREGNSPLHFGNGTRLTVT.

The chain links TRBV14 to TRBJ1-1; a possible D gene is TRBD1 (6 bases). Germline CDR1 SGHDN, CDR2 FVKESK. The CDR3 contains 17 residues. Trimming took 0 bases from V and 2 from J, leaving 16 bases between them. The CDR3 nucleotides read TGTGCCAGCAGCCAAGATCTAATTGGGGGGGCCAACACTGAAGCTTTCTTT. Translated: CASSQDLIGGANTEAFF.

The V call is TRBV19, the J call TRBJ2-1, with D possibly being TRBD1 (6 bases). CDR3 size: 15 residues. Germline CDR1 and CDR2: LNHDA and SQIVND (reference sequence). V lost 3 bases, J lost 6 bases, and 15 bases lay in between. The CDR3 spells CASSIMYEGGNEQFF. The CDR3 DNA sequence: TGTGCCAGTAGTATTATGTATGAAGGGGGCAATGAGCAGTTCTTC.

The chain couples TRBV29-1 to TRBJ2-6; 7 bases fit TRBD1. Germline assignment: CDR1 SQVTM and CDR2 ANQGSEA. Germline trimming cut 7 bases from V and 4 bases from J; bases unmatched to any gene: 13. This CDR3 is built from 16 residues. The CDR3, as DNA: TGCAGCGCCCCACGGGACAGTTCGCCGGGGGCCAACGTCCTGACTTTC. Translating it yields CSAPRDSSPGANVLTF.

V gene TRBV20-1 combines with J gene TRBJ1-6, with D unclear. This CDR3 spans 9 amino acids. The V end was cut by 5 bases, the J end by 11 bases, with 4 bases between. Germline lookup yields CDR1 DFQATT and CDR2 SNEGSKA (reference sequence). CDR3 DNA sequence: TGCAGTGCTGGGCCACCCCTCCACTTT. It yields the protein CSAGPPLHF.

The chain links TRBV7-8 to TRBJ1-1; D is unresolved. CDR1 SGHVS and CDR2 FQNEAQ come from the germline V gene. This CDR3 region has 12 residues. V lost 4 bases and J lost 5, with 8 bases in between. The CDR3 reads CASSSRLTEAFF. The CDR3 coding sequence is TGTGCCAGCAGCTCGCGACTGACTGAAGCTTTCTTT.